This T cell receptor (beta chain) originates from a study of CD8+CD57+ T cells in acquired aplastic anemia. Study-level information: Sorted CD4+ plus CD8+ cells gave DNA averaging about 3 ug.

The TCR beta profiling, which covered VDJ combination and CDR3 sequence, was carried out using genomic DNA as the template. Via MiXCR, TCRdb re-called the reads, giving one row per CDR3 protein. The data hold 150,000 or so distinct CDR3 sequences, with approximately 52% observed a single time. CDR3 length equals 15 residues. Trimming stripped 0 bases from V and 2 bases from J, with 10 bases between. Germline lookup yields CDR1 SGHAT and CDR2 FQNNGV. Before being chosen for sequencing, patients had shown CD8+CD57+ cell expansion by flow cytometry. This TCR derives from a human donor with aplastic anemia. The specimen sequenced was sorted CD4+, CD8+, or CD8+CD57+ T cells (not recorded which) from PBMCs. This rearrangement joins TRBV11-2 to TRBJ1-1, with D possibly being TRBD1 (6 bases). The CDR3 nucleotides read TGTGCCAGCAGCTTAGATTGGGGGCCAAACACTGAAGCTTTCTTT. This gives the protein CASSLDWGPNTEAFF.